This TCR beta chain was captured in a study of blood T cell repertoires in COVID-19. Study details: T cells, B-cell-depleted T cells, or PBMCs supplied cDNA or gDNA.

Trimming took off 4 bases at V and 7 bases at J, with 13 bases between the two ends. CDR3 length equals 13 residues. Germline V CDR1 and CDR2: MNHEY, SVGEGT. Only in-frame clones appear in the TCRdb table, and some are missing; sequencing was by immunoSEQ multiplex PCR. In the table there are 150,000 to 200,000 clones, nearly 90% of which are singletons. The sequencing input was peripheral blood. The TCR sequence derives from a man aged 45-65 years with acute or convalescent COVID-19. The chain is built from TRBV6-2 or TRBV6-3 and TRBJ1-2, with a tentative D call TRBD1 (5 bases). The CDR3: CASSSGLARGYTF. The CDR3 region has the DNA TGTGCCAGCAGTTCAGGGTTGGCGCGTGGCTACACCTTC.